The next 23 T cell receptor beta chains were all read from a single sample in a study of chemoradiotherapy in HPV16-positive cancers. The method was immunoSEQ multiplex PCR; TCRdb's version includes in-frame clones alone and lacks a portion of them. Among 9,500 to 15,000 clones listed, 86% were seen once. Material: blood, obtained from a patient who underwent chemoradiotherapy. The receptors stem from a human donor with HPV-associated anogenital cancer.

Here the CDR3 reads CASSLELAGGPVEDTQYF. CDR3 nucleotide sequence: TGCGCCAGCAGCTTGGAACTAGCGGGGGGGCCGGTGGAAGATACGCAGTATTTT. The chain employs TRBV5-1 and TRBJ2-3; TRBD2 aligns across 13 bases. The CDR3 runs to 18 residues. Germline trimming cut 0 bases from V and 5 bases from J; bases unmatched to any gene: 9. The germline CDR1 and CDR2 sequences are SGHRS and YFSETQ. Drawing the rest from reference TRBV5-1 and TRBJ2-3, the complete variable domain is KAGVTQTPRYLIKTRGQQVTLSCSPISGHRSVSWYQQTPGQGLQFLFEYFSETQRNKGNFPGRFSGRQFSNSRSEMNVSTLELGDSALYLCASSLELAGGPVEDTQYFGPGTRLTVL.

The DNA of the CDR3 is TGTGCCAGCAGCCTCCAGCGGGGATCAAACCAAGAGACCCAGTACTTC. Protein: CASSLQRGSNQETQYF. V usage is TRBV14 and J usage is TRBJ2-5, with TRBD2 matching 7 bases. This CDR3 contains 16 residues. V was pared by 4 bases and J by 0 bases, with 8 bases of the junction left unmatched. Germline values: CDR1 SGHDN, CDR2 FVKESK.

V gene TRBV29-1 combines with J gene TRBJ2-7; the D gene is possibly TRBD2 (5 bases). The CDR3 length is 13 residues. Germline V gene sequence: CDR1 SQVTM, CDR2 ANQGSEA. V lost 1 base to trimming and J lost 2 bases, with 9 bases between them. The CDR3 region has the DNA TGCAGCGTTGAAGGGACTGGAGCCTACGAGCAGTACTTC. This encodes CSVEGTGAYEQYF.

The chain joins TRBV9 to TRBJ1-3, with D maybe TRBD1 (5 bases). This CDR3 is built from 16 residues. Germline CDR1 SGDLS, CDR2 YYNGEE. The V gene lost 4 bases and the J gene lost 8 bases, with 22 bases spanning the gap. Here the CDR3 DNA reads TGTGCCAGCAGCAGAGGGGTCGACCTAAGGCGGGACACCATATATTTT. Translated: CASSRGVDLRRDTIYF.

This clone was counted between two and nine times. The chain uses TRBV20-1 and TRBJ1-5; TRBD1 is a possible D gene (5 bases). CDR1 and CDR2 (germline): DFQATT, SNEGSKA (reference sequence). This CDR3 region has 10 residues. Trimming cost V 5 bases and J 7 bases, with 6 bases left between them. The CDR3 region has the DNA TGCAGTGCTTGGGGCCAGCCCCAGCATTTT. Protein product: CSAWGQPQHF.

The CDR3 reads CASSDQGMRETQYF. The CDR3 DNA follows: TGTGCCAGCAGTGACCAGGGGATGCGGGAGACCCAGTACTTC. The chain couples TRBV6-1 to TRBJ2-5, with D tentatively TRBD1 (6 bases). The germline gives CDR1 MNHNS, CDR2 SASEGT. There are 14 residues in the CDR3. V was cut by 3 bases and J by 5 bases, with 13 bases left in between.

J is TRBJ2-2 and V is TRBV15, with D possibly being TRBD1 or TRBD2 (5 bases each). Germline V gene data show CDR1 as LNHNV and CDR2 as YYDKDF (reference sequence). Trimming pared 5 bases from V and 8 bases from J, leaving 18 bases between. The CDR3 is 15 amino acids. CDR3 loop: CATSWERTQGGELFF. CDR3 DNA sequence: TGTGCCACCAGCTGGGAGCGGACCCAGGGAGGGGAGCTGTTTTTT.

The chain couples TRBV6-6 to TRBJ2-1, with a tentative D call TRBD2 (7 bases). The CDR3 contains 14 residues. Per germline, CDR1 MNHNY and CDR2 SVGAGI (reference sequence). V dropped 2 bases and J dropped 6 bases, with 11 bases sitting between them. CDR3 in amino acids: CASSYGGGPNEQFF. The CDR3 region has the DNA TGTGCCAGCAGTTACGGGGGGGGCCCCAATGAGCAGTTCTTC.

The V gene is TRBV5-6, the J gene TRBJ1-6, with TRBD1 matching over 7 bases. Germline V lookup: CDR1 SGHDT, CDR2 YYEEEE. The CDR3 is made up of 15 amino acids. The V gene end was trimmed by 4 bases and the J gene end by 9 bases; junction bases not matched to a gene: 10. The CDR3 spells CASSLLDRVVSPLHF. For the CDR3, the DNA is TGTGCCAGCAGCCTCCTAGACAGGGTAGTTTCACCCCTCCACTTT.

The V call is TRBV18, the J call TRBJ2-3; weak D call: TRBD1 (6 bases). The ends were cut back, 5 bases at V and 0 bases at J, with 12 bases in the middle. Germline V gene lookup returns CDR1 KGHSH and CDR2 LQKENI. The CDR3 spans 15 residues. CDR3 coding DNA: TGTGCCAGCTCAGAGACAGGAGCTAGCACAGATACGCAGTATTTT. Protein product: CASSETGASTDTQYF.

The V and J genes are TRBV15 and TRBJ1-1; the D gene is possibly TRBD1 (5 bases). Germline CDR1 is LNHNV and CDR2 is YYDKDF (reference sequence). The CDR3 length is 13 residues. V lost 4 bases and J 7 bases, leaving 13 bases between the germline ends. The chain's CDR3 is CATSNFGQLEAFF. The CDR3, as DNA: TGTGCCACCAGCAACTTCGGACAACTTGAAGCTTTCTTT.

The genes are TRBV6-1 and TRBJ2-3; 9 nucleotides match TRBD1. Germline V gene lookup returns CDR1 MNHNS and CDR2 SASEGT. The CDR3 contains 13 residues. V dropped 11 bases and J dropped 3; count of bases not matched to a gene: 6. CDR3 residues: CACLGQGTDTQYF. CDR3 coding DNA: TGTGCCTGCCTAGGACAGGGGACAGATACGCAGTATTTT.

As concerns this clone: The same CDR3 arises from other DNA sequences in this sample as well. The V call is TRBV18, the J call TRBJ2-2, with D unclear. The CDR3 consists of 15 residues. Trimming took 1 base from V and 2 from J, leaving 8 bases between them. CDR1 and CDR2 (germline): KGHSH, LQKENI. DNA of the CDR3: TGTGCCAGCTCACCACTTTCTGGCAACACCGGGGAGCTGTTTTTT. Protein product: CASSPLSGNTGELFF. The whole variable domain, remainder taken from reference TRBV18 and TRBJ2-2, is NAGVMQNPRHLVRRRGQEARLRCSPMKGHSHVYWYRQLPEEGLKFMVYLQKENIIDESGMPKERFSAEFPKEGPSILRIQQVVRGDSAAYFCASSPLSGNTGELFFGEGSRLTVL.

Note on this clone: This CDR3 is also generated by other DNA sequences in the sample. This rearrangement joins TRBV7-2 to TRBJ1-6; 8 bases are shared with TRBD1. Germline V gene data show CDR1 as SGHTA and CDR2 as FQGNSA. The CDR3 has 18 amino acids. Losses at the gene ends were 5 bases for V and 0 bases for J; bases not matched to a gene: 9. CDR3 loop: CASSRRGQESSYNSPLHF. CDR3 DNA sequence: TGTGCCAGCAGCCGTAGGGGACAGGAGAGCTCCTATAATTCACCCCTCCACTTT.

This chain uses TRBV5-1 with TRBJ2-2; D assignment may be TRBD1 or TRBD2 (6 bases each). The V end was cut by 0 bases, the J end by 6 bases, with 12 bases between. From germline, CDR1 is SGHRS and CDR2 YFSETQ. This CDR3 is built from 15 residues. This chain's CDR3 is CASSLEGRGAGELFF. The CDR3 bases are TGCGCCAGCAGCTTGGAGGGAAGGGGGGCCGGGGAGCTGTTTTTT.

This clone was seen a single time. The genes are TRBV7-2 and TRBJ2-2; D is unresolved. Trimming removed 8 bases at V and 1 base at J, with 8 bases between. The CDR3 has 13 amino acids. Germline values: CDR1 SGHTA, CDR2 FQGNSA. This chain's CDR3 is CASGNENTGELFF. In nucleotides, the CDR3 is TGTGCCAGCGGGAACGAGAACACCGGGGAGCTGTTTTTT.

The chain uses TRBV7-2 and TRBJ2-7; 8 positions match TRBD1. Per the germline V gene, CDR1 is SGHTA and CDR2 is FQGNSA. J gave up 5 bases and V 4 bases, and 7 bases lay outside the gene matches. This CDR3 region has 14 residues. CDR3 amino acids: CASSWQGAGDEQYF. Written as DNA, the CDR3 is TGTGCCAGCAGCTGGCAGGGGGCAGGCGACGAGCAGTACTTC.

This chain joins TRBV4-2 and TRBJ2-5; TRBD1 might be the D (5 bases). Trimming cost V 4 bases and J 4 bases, with 16 bases left between them. The CDR3 totals 15 residues. Germline CDR1 is LGHNA and CDR2 is YNFKEQ. CDR3 coding DNA: TGTGCCAGCAGCCGTCAACAGGCTCCGGGAGAGACCCAGTACTTC. It is translated as CASSRQQAPGETQYF.

This rearrangement joins TRBV18 to TRBJ1-1, with a tentative D call TRBD1 (6 bases). With 3 bases removed from V and 4 bases from J, the gap between germline ends came to 15 bases. The CDR3 sequence is 15 residues long. Germline values: CDR1 KGHSH, CDR2 LQKENI. The CDR3, as DNA: TGTGCCAGCTCACCTAACAGGGTCGAGGGCACTGAAGCTTTCTTT. This codes for CASSPNRVEGTEAFF.

The CDR3 DNA reads as TGTGCCAGCAGCGTCACAGGCGTCTCTGGAAACACCATATATTTT. As protein: CASSVTGVSGNTIYF. V is TRBV9 and J is TRBJ1-3; D might be TRBD1 (5 bases). CDR1 SGDLS and CDR2 YYNGEE come from the germline V gene. The CDR3 length is 15 residues. V was cut by 2 bases and J by 0 bases, with 9 bases left in between.

The chain is built from TRBV11-2 and TRBJ2-7; 8 nucleotides match TRBD2. Germline trimming cut 1 base from V and 4 bases from J; bases unmatched to any gene: 3. CDR1 SGHAT and CDR2 FQNNGV come from the germline V gene. The CDR3 extends over 14 amino acids. The CDR3, as DNA: TGTGCCAGCAGCTTAGGCCCTAGCGGGTACGAGCAGTACTTC. Encoded protein: CASSLGPSGYEQYF.

J is TRBJ2-1 and V is TRBV4-2; 7 bases fit TRBD2. This CDR3 spans 16 amino acids. The J segment lost 4 bases and the V segment lost 0 bases, leaving 6 bases of the junction unmatched. Germline V gene sequence: CDR1 LGHNA, CDR2 YNFKEQ. The CDR3 protein is CASSQDYGGGYNEQFF. The DNA of the CDR3 is TGTGCCAGCAGCCAAGATTATGGCGGGGGATACAATGAGCAGTTCTTC.

This chain links TRBV9 with TRBJ2-3; maybe TRBD2 (7 bases). Trimming shortened V by 3 bases and J by 4 bases, and 27 bases separated the two germline ends. This CDR3 contains 19 residues. CDR1 and CDR2 from the germline V gene are SGDLS and YYNGEE. The CDR3 here is CASSDSILNEAGAADTQYF. DNA of the CDR3: TGTGCCAGCAGCGACTCAATACTCAATGAGGCGGGGGCGGCAGATACGCAGTATTTT.